These 27 T cell receptor beta chains were sequenced from one sample in a study of STAT5B mutations in CD4+ large granular lymphocyte leukemia. The table came from immunoSEQ multiplex PCR; TCRdb's copy has only in-frame clones and leaves some out. The data contain around 30,000 clones, about 76% of them seen just once; the ten biggest clones take up about 2.3%. The specimen sequenced was CD4+ T cells from blood buffy coats. Source of these receptors: a human donor in good health.

The V call is TRBV11-2, the J call TRBJ1-1; D is uncertain. The CDR3 has 15 amino acids. The V and J ends lost 5 bases and 0 bases respectively, with 13 bases between them. Looked up from germline, CDR1 is SGHAT and CDR2 is FQNNGV. The CDR3, as DNA: TGTGCCAGCAGCCTACTGGGCGGCCTGAACACTGAAGCTTTCTTT. Translated, it gives CASSLLGGLNTEAFF.

The CDR3, as DNA: TGTGCCAGCAGCCCTCTGGGGTCGGGAGATACGCAGTATTTT. This sequence encodes CASSPLGSGDTQYF. J is TRBJ2-3 and V is TRBV11-2; D remains unclear. CDR1 is SGHAT and CDR2 is FQNNGV in the germline V gene. The V end was cut by 5 bases, the J end by 5 bases, with 14 bases between. The CDR3 length is 14 residues.

The chain combines TRBV7-9 with TRBJ1-2; weak D call: TRBD1 (6 bases). Trimming pared 5 bases from V and 7 bases from J, leaving 17 bases between. Germline values: CDR1 SEHNR, CDR2 FQNEAQ (reference sequence). The CDR3 runs to 14 residues. The CDR3 reads CASSPGQRGVGYTF. DNA of the CDR3: TGTGCCAGCAGCCCAGGACAGCGAGGGGTTGGCTACACCTTC. Full variable domain (remainder filled in from reference TRBV7-9 and TRBJ1-2): DTGVSQNPRHKITKRGQNVTFRCDPISEHNRLYWYRQTLGQGPEFLTYFQNEAQLEKSRLLSDRFSAERPKGSFSTLEIQRTEQGDSAMYLCASSPGQRGVGYTFGSGTRLTVV.

The rearrangement joins TRBV9 to TRBJ2-1; D perhaps matches TRBD2 (5 bases). With 0 bases removed from V and 5 bases from J, the gap between germline ends came to 12 bases. Germline V gives CDR1 SGDLS, CDR2 YYNGEE. This CDR3 is 15 amino acids long. The CDR3 DNA follows: TGTGCCAGCAGCGTAGCGGGCCGAGCGGACAATGAGCAGTTCTTC. Amino acids: CASSVAGRADNEQFF.

The chain uses TRBV29-1 and TRBJ2-2; 11 positions match TRBD1. CDR1 is SQVTM, CDR2 ANQGSEA, per germline. The CDR3 is made up of 13 amino acids. Trimming removed 6 bases from V and 7 bases from J; junction bases left unmatched: 4. Written as DNA, the CDR3 is TGCAGCGTAGCCGGGACAGGGGGCGGGGAGCTGTTTTTT. This gives the protein CSVAGTGGGELFF.

The chain recombines TRBV11-3 with TRBJ2-1; D is undetermined. The ends were cut back, 1 base at V and 0 bases at J, with 16 bases in the middle. In germline, CDR1 is SGHNT, CDR2 YENEEA. The CDR3 is 18 amino acids. The CDR3 DNA follows: TGTGCCAGCAGCTTAGTCGCTAGTTCTCCTAGCTCCTACAATGAGCAGTTCTTC. Encoded protein: CASSLVASSPSSYNEQFF.

This clone was seen only a few times. V is TRBV5-1 and J is TRBJ1-1; 7 nucleotides align to TRBD1. V lost 1 base and J lost 11; bases outside the gene matches: 8. The CDR3 consists of 13 residues. Germline V gene sequence: CDR1 SGHRS, CDR2 YFSETQ. DNA for the CDR3: TGCGCCAGCAGCTTGCGGGGGGGACAGTTGGCTTTCTTT. Residues: CASSLRGGQLAFF.

This chain connects TRBV4-1 to TRBJ2-7, with D uncertain. This CDR3 has 14 residues. Germline lookup yields CDR1 MGHRA and CDR2 YSYEKL. The V and J ends lost 0 bases and 1 base respectively, with 7 bases between them. The DNA for the CDR3 is TGCGCCAGCAGCCAAGATCCCCAGTCCTACGAGCAGTACTTC. It yields the protein CASSQDPQSYEQYF.

This chain links TRBV2 with TRBJ1-4, with no clear D. Trimming removed 2 bases at V and 7 bases at J, with 5 bases between. Germline V CDR1 and CDR2: SNHLY, FYNNEI. The length of the CDR3 is 12 residues. CDR3 bases: TGTGCCAGCAGTGAAAGACTTGAAAAACTGTTTTTT. Translated, it gives CASSERLEKLFF.

The V call is TRBV5-1, the J call TRBJ1-6; 9 nucleotides align to TRBD1. This CDR3 has 16 residues. CDR1 and CDR2 (germline): SGHRS, YFSETQ. With 4 bases clipped from V and 9 bases from J, the junction kept 11 bases outside the gene matches. This CDR3 is CASSASDRGASSPLHF. In DNA form, the CDR3 reads TGCGCCAGCAGCGCATCAGACAGGGGGGCAAGTTCACCCCTCCACTTT.

This clone was counted once. The rearrangement uses TRBV6-4 and TRBJ2-3, with 9 bases that match TRBD1. Germline V CDR1 and CDR2: MRHNA, SNTAGT. CDR3 size: 16 residues. Unmatched junction bases numbered 4, after V lost 0 bases and J lost 3 bases. In DNA form, the CDR3 reads TGTGCCAGCAGTGACTCGAGCGGGACAGGGACAGATACGCAGTATTTT. Translating gives CASSDSSGTGTDTQYF.

The chain couples TRBV7-2 to TRBJ1-1, with 9 bases aligning to TRBD1. CDR3 size: 15 residues. The trim removed 4 bases at V and 3 bases at J, leaving 6 bases unmatched. Germline CDR1 and CDR2: SGHTA and FQGNSA. CDR3 region: CASSSGTGFYTEAFF. CDR3 in DNA: TGTGCCAGCAGCTCCGGGACAGGGTTTTACACTGAAGCTTTCTTT.

The genes are TRBV30 and TRBJ2-3, with TRBD2 matching over 12 bases. V was clipped by 5 bases and J by 2 bases; unmatched bases: 2. Germline loops: CDR1 GTSNPN, CDR2 SVGIG (reference sequence). CDR3 size: 14 residues. The CDR3: CAWASGRDTDTQYF. CDR3 nucleotides: TGTGCCTGGGCTAGCGGGAGGGACACAGATACGCAGTATTTT.

This clone has a single count. The chain uses TRBV6-1 and TRBJ2-2; 8 positions match TRBD1. CDR3 size: 14 residues. The V segment lost 7 bases and the J segment 7 bases; nucleotides outside the gene matches: 8. CDR1 and CDR2 (germline): MNHNS, SASEGT. CDR3 residues: CASTPTGAGGELFF. The CDR3 DNA is TGTGCCAGCACCCCGACAGGGGCGGGCGGGGAGCTGTTTTTT.

CDR3 nucleotides: TGTGCCAGCAGACTCACAGCTGCAACTAATGAAAAACTGTTTTTT. Protein sequence: CASRLTAATNEKLFF. The chain joins TRBV2 to TRBJ1-4; no definite D call. V lost 6 bases and J 0 bases, leaving 11 bases between the germline ends. The CDR3 is made up of 15 amino acids. The germline CDR1 and CDR2 sequences are SNHLY and FYNNEI. The full variable domain, with the rest looked up from reference TRBV2 and TRBJ1-4, is EPEVTQTPSHQVTQMGQEVILRCVPISNHLYFYWYRQILGQKVEFLVSFYNNEISEKSEIFDDQFSVERPDGSNFTLKIRSTKLEDSAMYFCASRLTAATNEKLFFGSGTQLSVL.

This clone appeared once. J is TRBJ1-2 and V is TRBV7-8, with TRBD1 matching over 7 bases. The V segment lost 5 bases and the J segment 0 bases; nucleotides outside the gene matches: 3. The V gene's germline CDR1 is SGHVS and CDR2 FQNEAQ. The CDR3 has 14 residues. In nucleotides, the CDR3 is TGTGCCAGCAGCCGGGGACAGACTAACTATGGCTACACCTTC. It codes for CASSRGQTNYGYTF.

The chain couples TRBV5-4 to TRBJ1-6; 11 nucleotides line up with TRBD1. Trimming took 2 bases from V and 8 from J; bases not matched to a gene: 6. The CDR3 covers 16 residues. Germline values: CDR1 SGHNT, CDR2 YYREEE (reference sequence). The CDR3 DNA reads as TGTGCCAGCAGCTTATACCGGGGACAGGGGGATTCACCCCTCCACTTT. Residues: CASSLYRGQGDSPLHF.

This chain joins TRBV29-1 and TRBJ2-2; D is ambiguous. Germline loops: CDR1 SQVTM, CDR2 ANQGSEA. The CDR3 is made up of 15 amino acids. V shed 1 base and J shed 1 base, with 10 bases lying between them. CDR3 sequence reads: CSVEVGRRNTGELFF. The CDR3 DNA reads as TGCAGCGTTGAAGTGGGCAGGCGGAACACCGGGGAGCTGTTTTTT.

This sequence joins TRBV16 and TRBJ2-7; D gene uncertain. The CDR3 contains 15 residues. Trimming pared 2 bases from V and 0 bases from J, leaving 11 bases between. Germline CDR1 is KGHSY and CDR2 is FQNENV. CDR3 in DNA: TGTGCCAGCAGCCAAGAGGCAGTTAGCTCCTACGAGCAGTACTTC. As protein: CASSQEAVSSYEQYF.

V usage is TRBV30 and J usage is TRBJ2-2; 7 bases map to TRBD2. The junction had 10 bases not matched to a gene; V was cut back by 8 bases and J by 7 bases. This CDR3 region has 13 residues. In germline, CDR1 is GTSNPN, CDR2 SVGIG (reference sequence). Here the CDR3 reads CARGELFGGELFF. As DNA, the CDR3 is TGTGCCCGGGGGGAGCTCTTTGGCGGGGAGCTGTTTTTT.

This clone was detected only a few times. The chain carries TRBV30 and TRBJ1-5; D is unclear. Germline V gene lookup returns CDR1 GTSNPN and CDR2 SVGIG (reference sequence). Trimming removed 0 bases at V and 1 base at J, with 13 bases between. The CDR3 consists of 16 residues. In nucleotides, the CDR3 is TGTGCCTGGAGTGTAACAGACGCCTGGAGCAATCAGCCCCAGCATTTT. Protein product: CAWSVTDAWSNQPQHF.

The chain recombines TRBV5-4 with TRBJ1-4; TRBD1 aligns across 7 bases. Trimming at V came to 2 bases and at J to 7 bases, leaving 14 bases not matched to a gene. The CDR3 length is 17 residues. Looked up from germline, CDR1 is SGHNT and CDR2 is YYREEE (reference sequence). The CDR3 DNA sequence: TGTGCCAGCAGCTTATCAGGGGGGCTCCGAGATGGTGAAAAACTGTTTTTT. This gives the protein CASSLSGGLRDGEKLFF.

The chain combines TRBV6-1 with TRBJ2-2; a weak D match, TRBD2 (7 bases). Germline CDR1 is MNHNS and CDR2 is SASEGT. V shed 7 bases and J shed 5 bases, with 14 bases lying between them. There are 14 residues in the CDR3. The CDR3 here is CASTRGGSTGELFF. The DNA of the CDR3 is TGTGCCAGCACGAGGGGGGGCTCAACCGGGGAGCTGTTTTTT.

This clone was recorded only once. The chain carries TRBV6-6 and TRBJ1-2; D not certain. The V and J ends lost 6 bases and 4 bases respectively, with 18 bases between them. The CDR3 loop spans 15 amino acids. Germline CDR1 reads MNHNY; CDR2 reads SVGAGI (reference sequence). CDR3 bases: TGTGCCAGCAGCCCCCGACCGGAATCGAGCTATGGCTACACCTTC. Residues: CASSPRPESSYGYTF.

This chain joins TRBV11-2 and TRBJ1-4; D not certain. CDR1 and CDR2 from the germline V gene are SGHAT and FQNNGV. Trimming took 1 base from V and 4 from J, leaving 10 bases between them. The CDR3 loop spans 15 amino acids. CDR3 in amino acids: CASSLVGHSNEKLFF. CDR3 DNA sequence: TGTGCCAGCAGCTTAGTAGGGCACAGTAATGAAAAACTGTTTTTT. Based on the CDR3 plus reference TRBV11-2 and TRBJ1-4, the full variable domain is EAGVAQSPRYKIIEKRQSVAFWCNPISGHATLYWYQQILGQGPKLLIQFQNNGVVDDSQLPKDRFSAERLKGVDSTLKIQPAKLEDSAVYLCASSLVGHSNEKLFFGSGTQLSVL.

This clone turned up a few times. The chain links TRBV2 to TRBJ1-1; D not certain. With 4 bases removed from V and 1 base from J, the gap between germline ends came to 7 bases. Germline V lookup: CDR1 SNHLY, CDR2 FYNNEI. CDR3 length equals 13 residues. CDR3 region: CASSVSANTEAFF. CDR3 in DNA: TGTGCCAGCAGTGTATCAGCGAACACTGAAGCTTTCTTT.

J is TRBJ2-7 and V is TRBV30, with D unclear. In germline, CDR1 is GTSNPN, CDR2 SVGIG (reference sequence). The V gene lost 2 bases and the J gene lost 2 bases, with 10 bases spanning the gap. The CDR3 covers 13 residues. CDR3 protein: CAWSPTGPYEQYF. The CDR3 nucleotides read TGTGCCTGGAGTCCGACGGGCCCCTACGAGCAGTACTTC.